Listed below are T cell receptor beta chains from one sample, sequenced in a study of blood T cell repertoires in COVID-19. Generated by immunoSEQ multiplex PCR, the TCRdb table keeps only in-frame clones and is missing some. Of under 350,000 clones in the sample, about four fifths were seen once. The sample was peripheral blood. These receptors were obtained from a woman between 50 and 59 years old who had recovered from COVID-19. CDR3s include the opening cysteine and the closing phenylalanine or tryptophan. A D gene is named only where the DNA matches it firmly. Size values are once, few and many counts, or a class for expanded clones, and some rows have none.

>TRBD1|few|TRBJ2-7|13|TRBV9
CASSAYTGDEQYF
TGTGCCAGCAGCGCTTATACAGGGGACGAGCAGTACTTC
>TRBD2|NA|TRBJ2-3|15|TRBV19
CASSIDGRRGDTQYF
TGTGCCAGTAGTATAGACGGGAGGAGAGGAGATACGCAGTATTTT
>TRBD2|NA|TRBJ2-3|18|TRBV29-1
CSVAPPSGGYFFTDTQYF
TGCAGCGTTGCCCCCCCTAGCGGGGGATATTTTTTCACAGATACGCAGTATTTT
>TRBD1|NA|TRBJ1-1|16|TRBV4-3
CASSQEVQGRNTEAFF
TGCGCCAGCAGCCAAGAAGTACAGGGGCGGAACACTGAAGCTTTCTTT
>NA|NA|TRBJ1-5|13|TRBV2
CASSVEGNQPQHF
TGTGCCAGCAGTGTAGAGGGTAACCAGCCCCAGCATTTT
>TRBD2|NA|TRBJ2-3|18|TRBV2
CASILSESGGRITDTQYF
TGTGCCAGCATTTTGAGCGAGAGCGGGGGGCGGATCACAGATACGCAGTATTTT
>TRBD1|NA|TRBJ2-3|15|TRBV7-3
CASSLGGTGPDTQYF
TGTGCCAGCAGCTTAGGGGGGACAGGCCCAGATACGCAGTATTTT
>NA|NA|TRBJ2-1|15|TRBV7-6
CASSGRKGEGNEQFF
TGTGCCAGCAGCGGTCGTAAGGGGGAAGGCAATGAGCAGTTCTTC
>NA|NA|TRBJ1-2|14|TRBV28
CASRPPMQGRGYTF
TGTGCCAGCAGGCCCCCGATGCAGGGTCGGGGCTACACCTTC
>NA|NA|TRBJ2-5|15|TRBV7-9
CASSLEAGSRETQYF
TGTGCCAGCAGCTTAGAAGCAGGGTCTCGGGAGACCCAGTACTTC
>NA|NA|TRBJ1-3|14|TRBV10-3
CAIRLQDSGNTIYF
TGTGCCATCAGGCTACAGGACTCTGGAAACACCATATATTTT
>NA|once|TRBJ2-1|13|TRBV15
CATSVGNYNEQFF
TGTGCCACCAGTGTGGGCAACTACAATGAGCAGTTCTTC
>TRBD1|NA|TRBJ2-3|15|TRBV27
CASSSRDREGDTQYF
TGTGCCAGCAGTTCTCGGGACAGGGAGGGAGATACGCAGTATTTT
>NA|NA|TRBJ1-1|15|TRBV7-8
CASSSSGGMNTEAFF
TGTGCCAGCAGCTCCTCGGGGGGAATGAACACTGAAGCTTTCTTT
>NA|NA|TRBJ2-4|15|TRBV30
CAWSPPEGGSDIQYF
TGTGCCTGGAGTCCGCCGGAGGGGGGGTCGGACATTCAGTACTTC
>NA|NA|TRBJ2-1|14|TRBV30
CAWSVKGGIGKQFF
TGTGCCTGGAGTGTGAAAGGCGGGATTGGGAAGCAGTTCTTC
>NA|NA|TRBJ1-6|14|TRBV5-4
CASRDGGSNSPLHF
TGTGCCAGCAGAGACGGAGGGAGTAATTCACCCCTCCACTTT
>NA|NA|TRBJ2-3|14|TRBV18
CASHIGAGTDTQYF
TGTGCCAGCCACATTGGGGCGGGGACAGATACGCAGTATTTT
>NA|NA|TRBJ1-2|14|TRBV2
CASRPQQGSGGYTF
TGTGCCAGCAGGCCTCAACAGGGATCAGGTGGCTACACCTTC